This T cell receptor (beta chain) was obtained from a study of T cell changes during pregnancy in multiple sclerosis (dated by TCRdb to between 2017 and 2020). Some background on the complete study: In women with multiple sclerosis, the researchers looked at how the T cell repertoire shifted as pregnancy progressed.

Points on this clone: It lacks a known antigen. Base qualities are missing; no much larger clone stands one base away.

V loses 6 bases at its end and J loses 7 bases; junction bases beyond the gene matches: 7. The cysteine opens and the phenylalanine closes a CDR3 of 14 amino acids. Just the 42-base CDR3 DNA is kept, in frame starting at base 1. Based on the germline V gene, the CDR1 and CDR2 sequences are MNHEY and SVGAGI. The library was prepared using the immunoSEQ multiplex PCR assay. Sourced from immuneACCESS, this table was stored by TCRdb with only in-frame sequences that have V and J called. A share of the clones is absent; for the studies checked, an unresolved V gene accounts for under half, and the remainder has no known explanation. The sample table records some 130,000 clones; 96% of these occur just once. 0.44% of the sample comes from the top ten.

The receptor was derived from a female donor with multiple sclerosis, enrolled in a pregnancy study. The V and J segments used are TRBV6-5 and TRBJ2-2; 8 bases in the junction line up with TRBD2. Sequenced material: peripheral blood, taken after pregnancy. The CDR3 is CASSQRERGGELFF. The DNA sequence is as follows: TGTGCCAGCAGCCAGCGGGAGAGGGGCGGGGAGCTGTTTTTT.